Below are 7 T cell receptor beta chains sequenced from a single sample in a study of blood T cell repertoires in COVID-19. Some clones are missing from TCRdb's copy, which holds only in-frame ones; the method was immunoSEQ multiplex PCR. The sample lists about 250,000 clones, 75% to 90% occurring once. Material for sequencing was PBMCs or T cells enriched from blood (not recorded which). These receptors were obtained from a woman aged 25 to 45 who had recovered from COVID-19.

The chain carries TRBV14 and TRBJ1-1, with D perhaps TRBD1 (5 bases). V was cut by 6 bases and J by 11 bases, with 16 bases left in between. The CDR3 totals 12 residues. Germline V lookup: CDR1 SGHDN, CDR2 FVKESK. Here the CDR3 DNA reads TGTGCCAGCAGTATTACGACAGTAACTGCTTTCTTT. It is translated as CASSITTVTAFF.

The rearrangement joins TRBV28 to TRBJ2-1, with a tentative D call TRBD2 (5 bases). Germline V gene lookup returns CDR1 MDHEN and CDR2 SYDVKM. V lost 3 bases, J lost 1 base, and 16 bases lay in between. CDR3 length: 17 amino acids. The CDR3 protein is CASSFLSVLVSYNEQFF. CDR3 coding DNA: TGTGCCAGCAGTTTTTTATCGGTACTAGTTTCCTACAATGAGCAGTTCTTC.

The CDR3 reads CASSMAGGYNEQYF. In DNA form, the CDR3 reads TGTGCCAGTAGTATGGCAGGGGGCTACAACGAGCAGTACTTC. This chain links TRBV19 with TRBJ2-7; 8 positions agree with TRBD1. V lost 3 bases and J lost 5; bases outside the gene matches: 6. The CDR3 has 14 residues. Germline assignment: CDR1 LNHDA and CDR2 SQIVND (reference sequence).

This rearrangement joins TRBV25-1 to TRBJ2-2; 8 bases are shared with TRBD2. V lost 4 bases and J lost 4; bases outside the gene matches: 8. This CDR3 is built from 16 residues. Germline V gene lookup returns CDR1 MGHDK and CDR2 SYGVNS. CDR3 in DNA: TGTGCCAGCAGTGCCACGGGAGGGCCAAGCACCGGGGAGCTGTTTTTT. Its translation: CASSATGGPSTGELFF.

The chain uses TRBV6-5 and TRBJ1-1; 8 bases align to TRBD1. The CDR3 sequence is 13 residues long. Losses at the gene ends were 4 bases for V and 6 bases for J; bases not matched to a gene: 4. The germline CDR1 and CDR2 sequences are MNHEY and SVGAGI. CDR3 in amino acids: CASSFDRGSEAFF. CDR3 DNA: TGTGCCAGCAGTTTCGACAGGGGCTCTGAAGCTTTCTTT.

In this sample, this clone turned up once. V gene TRBV7-8 combines with J gene TRBJ1-5; D not certain. Germline assignment: CDR1 SGHVS and CDR2 FQNEAQ. Trimming removed 5 bases at V and 6 bases at J, with 8 bases between. CDR3 length: 12 residues. The CDR3 sequence: CASSPSTQPQHF. In DNA, the CDR3 is TGTGCCAGCAGCCCGAGTACTCAGCCCCAGCATTTT.

V gene TRBV2 combines with J gene TRBJ1-4, with a tentative D call TRBD1 (5 bases). The CDR3 is 13 residues long. V was shortened by 6 bases and J by 8 bases, with 13 bases between the two germline ends. Germline CDR1 reads SNHLY; CDR2 reads FYNNEI. CDR3 protein: CASSRDFNEKLFF. The CDR3 coding sequence is TGTGCCAGCAGCAGGGATTTTAACGAAAAACTGTTTTTT.